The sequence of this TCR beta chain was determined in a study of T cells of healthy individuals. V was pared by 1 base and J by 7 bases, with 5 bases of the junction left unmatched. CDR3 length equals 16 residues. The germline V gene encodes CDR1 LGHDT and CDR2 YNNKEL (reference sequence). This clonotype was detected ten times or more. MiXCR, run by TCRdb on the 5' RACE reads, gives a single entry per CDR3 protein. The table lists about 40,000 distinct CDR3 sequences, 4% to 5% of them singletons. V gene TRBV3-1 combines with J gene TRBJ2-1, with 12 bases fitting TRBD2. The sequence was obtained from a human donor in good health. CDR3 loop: CASSQAGTSGWNEQFF. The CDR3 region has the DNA TGTGCCAGCAGCCAAGCCGGGACTAGCGGGTGGAATGAGCAGTTCTTC.